This TCR beta chain was sequenced during a study of blood T cell repertoires in COVID-19. Study-wide context: COVID-19 samples from acute and convalescent phases originated in the United States, Italy and Spain. The cDNA or gDNA used as material had been derived from T cells, B-cell-depleted T cells, or PBMCs.

Those enrolled in Seattle joined during active infection and were followed longitudinally afterward. Sequencing was performed with immunoSEQ multiplex PCR; in TCRdb, only in-frame clones are kept and a portion is missing. The repertoire includes about 200,000 clones, approximately 80% of them detected once, and about 0.91% sits in the top ten. Between the trimmed V and J ends, which lost 4 bases and 1 base, there was a span of 11 bases. In germline, CDR1 is SGHRS, CDR2 YFSETQ. The CDR3 totals 14 residues. V and J are TRBV5-1 and TRBJ1-1, with D tentatively TRBD1 (5 bases). The clonotype was recovered from a man in his fifties or sixties with COVID-19, enrolled during active disease. The sequenced sample consisted of peripheral blood. CDR3 protein: CASSLWGQNTEAFF. CDR3 nucleotides: TGCGCCAGCAGCCTCTGGGGCCAGAACACTGAAGCTTTCTTT.